What follows is one T cell receptor beta chain and its context. The target antigen is unknown. Germline lookup yields CDR1 MNHNS and CDR2 SASEGT. Trimming took 3 bases from V and 6 from J, leaving 21 bases between them. CDR3 length equals 16 residues. This sample is part of a study of vaccination and CD4 T cells after COVID-19. As for treatment: approximately 9-day PBMC culture with coronavirus spike peptide pools or control peptides (ViraFEST assay). ViraFEST relied on peptide pools to expand antigen-specific T cells; the TCRs were sequenced afterward. At the Johns Hopkins FTIC core, DNA taken from cultured CD4+ T cells was sequenced by way of the Oncomine TCR Beta short-read assay. TCRdb reanalysed the PCR reads using MiXCR and keeps one entry per CDR3 protein. The sample carries nearly 15,000 distinct CDR3 sequences, 75% to 80% recorded once.

This chain links TRBV6-1 with TRBJ2-7, with D perhaps TRBD1 (6 bases). The sample in question was CD4+ T cells from blood, cultured in vitro, obtained after SARS-CoV-2 vaccination. The receptor's source is a human donor who received a COVID-19 vaccine. The CDR3 reads CASSDPLGRGSGEQYF. CDR3 bases: TGTGCCAGCAGTGACCCTTTGGGCAGGGGTTCGGGCGAGCAGTACTTC.